This T cell receptor beta chain derives from a study of cytomegalovirus exposure and HLA in healthy donors. 13 Jbeta primers and 60 Vbeta primers were used for the PCR. Produced via immunoSEQ multiplex PCR; TCRdb's table is partial and in-frame only. The sample yields around 110,000 clones, roughly 82% seen once. Per germline, CDR1 MNHNY and CDR2 SVGAGI (reference sequence). Trimming stripped 6 bases from V and 6 bases from J, with 7 bases between. The CDR3 covers 11 residues. Sample: PBMCs. This chain uses TRBV6-6 with TRBJ2-3; D not certain. The TCR was taken from a male donor in good health and CMV-seronegative. This CDR3 is CASSLGDTQYF. The DNA for the CDR3 is TGTGCCAGCAGCCTCGGGGATACGCAGTATTTT.